The 8 T cell receptor beta chains below were found in one sample sequenced in a study of radiation and T cells in renal cell carcinoma. Treatment of the sample: treatment-naive control, cytoreductive nephrectomy. This table comes from immunoSEQ multiplex PCR, and its TCRdb copy is limited to in-frame clones, with some not included. The sample comprises about 3,700 clones, over 60% of which are singletons, and approximately 7.7% rests with the top ten. The source material was tumor tissue, sampled from a patient whose treatment was nephrectomy without radiotherapy. The source is a middle-aged man with renal cell carcinoma.

This chain links TRBV5-5 with TRBJ2-7, with 8 bases that match TRBD1. Per germline, CDR1 SGHKS and CDR2 YYEKEE (reference sequence). V was pared by 1 base and J by 4 bases, with 7 bases of the junction left unmatched. The CDR3 length is 15 residues. As DNA, the CDR3 is TGTGCCAGCAGCTTGTTACAGGGGGTATGGTACGAGCAGTACTTC. Translating gives CASSLLQGVWYEQYF. Based on the CDR3 plus reference TRBV5-5 and TRBJ2-7, the full variable domain is DAGVTQSPTHLIKTRGQQVTLRCSPISGHKSVSWYQQVLGQGPQFIFQYYEKEERGRGNFPDRFSARQFPNYSSELNVNALLLGDSALYLCASSLLQGVWYEQYFGPGTRLTVT.

The chain is built from TRBV7-2 and TRBJ1-1; D is ambiguous. The germline V and J ends were trimmed by 5 bases and 1 base, with 11 bases remaining between them. The germline CDR1 and CDR2 sequences are SGHTA and FQGNSA. This CDR3 spans 14 amino acids. DNA for the CDR3: TGTGCCAGCAGCCCCGGGATGTCGAACACTGAAGCTTTCTTT. Its translation: CASSPGMSNTEAFF.

This sequence joins TRBV27 and TRBJ1-2; D is undetermined. The ends were cut back, 7 bases at V and 0 bases at J, with 12 bases in the middle. This CDR3 comprises 14 residues. Per the germline V gene, CDR1 is MNHEY and CDR2 is SMNVEV (reference sequence). CDR3 sequence: CASTSLSSNYGYTF. Written as DNA, the CDR3 is TGTGCCAGCACTTCCCTTAGCTCTAACTATGGCTACACCTTC.

This chain joins TRBV11-2 and TRBJ1-2, with 7 bases matching TRBD1. CDR3 length: 13 residues. CDR1 is SGHAT, CDR2 FQNNGV, per germline. V gave up 3 bases and J gave up 5 bases; unmatched junction bases: 3. DNA of the CDR3: TGTGCCAGCAGCTTCGGGACAGTGTATGGCTACACCTTC. Its translation: CASSFGTVYGYTF.

The chain has TRBV7-9 and TRBJ2-1, with TRBD2 matching over 12 bases. CDR3 length: 15 residues. From germline, CDR1 is SEHNR and CDR2 FQNEAQ (reference sequence). Losses at the gene ends were 3 bases for V and 6 bases for J; bases not matched to a gene: 3. The CDR3 sequence: CASSFLAGGGNEQFF. CDR3 coding DNA: TGTGCCAGCAGCTTCCTAGCGGGGGGGGGCAATGAGCAGTTCTTC.

This clone has just a few counts. The chain recombines TRBV2 with TRBJ2-7; no firm D call. The germline V gene has CDR1 SNHLY and CDR2 FYNNEI. Trimming removed 4 bases at V and 2 bases at J, with 9 bases between. This CDR3 contains 13 residues. CDR3 nucleotides: TGTGCCAGCAGTGCTGGACGTCCCTACGAGCAGTACTTC. Encoded protein: CASSAGRPYEQYF.

The chain is built from TRBV6-1 and TRBJ2-3; perhaps D is TRBD1 or TRBD2 (5 bases each). Germline loops: CDR1 MNHNS, CDR2 SASEGT. The CDR3 spans 15 residues. V lost 1 base and J lost 2, with 10 bases in between. The CDR3 loop is CASSEGGTPTDTQYF. CDR3 bases: TGTGCCAGCAGTGAAGGTGGGACCCCCACAGATACGCAGTATTTT.

This clone was recorded a few times. The CDR3 DNA follows: TGTGCCAGCGGGGGACTAGCAGGGGCAGATACGCAGTATTTT. Encoded protein: CASGGLAGADTQYF. J is TRBJ2-3 and V is TRBV6-5; the match to TRBD2 covers 9 bases. V was pared by 8 bases and J by 4 bases, with 7 bases of the junction left unmatched. The germline gives CDR1 MNHEY, CDR2 SVGAGI. The CDR3 consists of 14 residues.